The clone carrying this TCR beta chain was counted only a few times. This specimen comes from a study of lung T cells in sarcoidosis with Löfgren's syndrome. Overall study: Löfgren's syndrome patients were the main repertoire analysis focus.

The length of the CDR3 is 16 residues. Per germline, CDR1 SEHNR and CDR2 FQNEAQ (reference sequence). V lost 5 bases, J lost 4 bases, and 8 bases stayed unmatched. TCRdb called the reads again in MiXCR, with one record for every CDR3 protein. This sample has 60,000 to 70,000 distinct CDR3 sequences, with approximately 21% found just once. The specimen sequenced was CD4+ T cells from PBMCs. The J gene is TRBJ2-2, the V gene TRBV7-9, with 9 nucleotides matching TRBD1. The receptor was isolated from a human donor with sarcoidosis (Löfgren's syndrome or another form), or a control subject (not recorded which). CDR3 amino acids: CASSHPGQGFTGELFF. The CDR3 DNA sequence: TGTGCCAGCAGCCATCCGGGACAGGGATTCACCGGGGAGCTGTTTTTT.